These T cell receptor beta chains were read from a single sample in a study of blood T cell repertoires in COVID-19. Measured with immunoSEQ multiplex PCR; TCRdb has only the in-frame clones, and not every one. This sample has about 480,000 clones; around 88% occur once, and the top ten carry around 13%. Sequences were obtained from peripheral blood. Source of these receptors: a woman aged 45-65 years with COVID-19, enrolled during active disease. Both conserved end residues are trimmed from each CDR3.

CDR3: ASSLPTEIYGYT
J: TRBJ1-2
length: 12
V: TRBV19

CDR3: ASSMGRGTTNEQF
J: TRBJ2-1
length: 13
V: TRBV19

CDR3: ASSQKGQRRNYEQY
J: TRBJ2-7
length: 14
V: TRBV11-2

CDR3: AWGTGRSNEKLF
J: TRBJ1-4
length: 12
V: TRBV30

CDR3: ASSYRGNTEAF
J: TRBJ1-1
length: 11
V: TRBV6-5

CDR3: ASSLERVETQY
J: TRBJ2-5
length: 11
V: TRBV5-6

CDR3: ASSLAAEFTEAF
J: TRBJ1-1
length: 12
V: TRBV7-9

CDR3: ASSYSTSGGDDTQY
J: TRBJ2-3
length: 14
V: TRBV6-2/TRBV6-3

CDR3: ATRMREQY
J: TRBJ2-7
length: 8
V: TRBV6-5

CDR3: ASRLEVELAGSTDTQY
J: TRBJ2-3
length: 16
V: TRBV12-2

CDR3: ASRGGPEAF
J: TRBJ1-1
length: 9
V: TRBV6-5

CDR3: AISVVSGGLTSTDTQY
J: TRBJ2-3
length: 16
V: TRBV10-3

CDR3: ASSELVAGGHEQF
J: TRBJ2-1
length: 13
V: TRBV2

CDR3: ASSFVPGQGSPNTEAF
J: TRBJ1-1
length: 16
V: TRBV5-1

CDR3: ASSEYETSDTGELF
J: TRBJ2-2
length: 14
V: TRBV25-1

CDR3: ASSFQGGRTDTQY
J: TRBJ2-3
length: 13
V: TRBV5-1

CDR3: ASSYLQGGFNTEAF
J: TRBJ1-1
length: 14
V: TRBV6-5

CDR3: AWIPNKETQY
J: TRBJ2-5
length: 10
V: TRBV30

CDR3: ASSPGQVSYEQY
J: TRBJ2-7
length: 12
V: TRBV7-9

CDR3: ATSPMGGAGTDTQY
J: TRBJ2-3
length: 14
V: TRBV24-1

CDR3: ASSPGGSKGTQPQH
J: TRBJ1-5
length: 14
V: TRBV19

CDR3: ATTSSYEQY
J: TRBJ2-7
length: 9
V: TRBV10-3

CDR3: ASSEQGRVGETQY
J: TRBJ2-5
length: 13
V: TRBV11-2

CDR3: ASSQAAYRGGGNTIY
J: TRBJ1-3
length: 15
V: TRBV3-1/TRBV3-2

CDR3: ASRIEASENGI
J: TRBJ2-7
length: 11
V: TRBV2

CDR3: ASSYSNGGDTQY
J: TRBJ2-3
length: 12
V: TRBV6-5

CDR3: SADGGGEQY
J: TRBJ2-7
length: 9
V: TRBV29-1

CDR3: AGYDTGGAGTQY
J: TRBJ2-5
length: 12
V: TRBV6-5

CDR3: ASSMLGEATEAF
J: TRBJ1-1
length: 12
V: TRBV19

CDR3: ASRGDRPRGNTIY
J: TRBJ1-3
length: 13
V: TRBV6-5

CDR3: ASTHISNQPQH
J: TRBJ1-5
length: 11
V: TRBV19

CDR3: ASSPVEPPGNTIY
J: TRBJ1-3
length: 13
V: TRBV7-2

CDR3: ACDRGGYNEQF
J: TRBJ2-1
length: 11
V: TRBV30